Each of the 17 T cell receptor beta chains below was sequenced from the same sample in a study of T cell responses to AZD1222 COVID-19 vaccine. This table comes from immunoSEQ multiplex PCR, and its TCRdb copy is limited to in-frame clones, with some not included. The sample includes about 140,000 clones, approximately 86% seen only once; the top ten take approximately 5%. Here the sequenced sample was peripheral blood, taken 28 days after the second AZD1222 dose. These receptors were taken from an adult who received the AZD1222 COVID-19 vaccine.

V usage is TRBV19 and J usage is TRBJ1-5; no definite D call. The CDR3 is 13 amino acids. The V end was cut by 6 bases, the J end by 9 bases, with 15 bases between. Germline V gene sequence: CDR1 LNHDA, CDR2 SQIVND (reference sequence). The CDR3 coding sequence is TGTGCCAGTAGCCCCGGCGGGCTACGGCCCCAGCATTTT. As protein: CASSPGGLRPQHF.

This CDR3 reads CASSFKDFGLNTEAFF. The CDR3 nucleotides are TGTGCCAGCAGTTTCAAAGATTTCGGATTGAACACTGAAGCTTTCTTT. The chain employs TRBV27 and TRBJ1-1, with D unclear. The V gene lost 3 bases and the J gene lost 0 bases, with 14 bases spanning the gap. Germline assignment: CDR1 MNHEY and CDR2 SMNVEV (reference sequence). The CDR3 consists of 16 residues.

The chain employs TRBV3-1 (or the pseudogene TRBV3-2) and TRBJ2-5; 7 positions match TRBD2. This CDR3 is built from 15 residues. Per germline, CDR1 LGHDT and CDR2 YNNKEL (reference sequence). V lost 4 bases, J lost 3 bases, and 8 bases stayed unmatched. CDR3 residues: CASSPLGLMKETQYF. The CDR3 DNA reads TGTGCCAGCAGCCCCCTGGGACTAATGAAAGAGACCCAGTACTTC.

V and J are TRBV19 and TRBJ1-1; D possibly corresponds to TRBD1 (5 bases). Trimming took 8 bases from V and 5 from J, leaving 18 bases between them. CDR1 is LNHDA and CDR2 is SQIVND in the germline V gene (reference sequence). This CDR3 is built from 14 residues. The CDR3 nucleotides are TGTGCCAGTCGCTACGGGGAGAGGGGAACTGAAGCTTTCTTT. Residues: CASRYGERGTEAFF.

The rearrangement uses TRBV5-5 and TRBJ2-7; the D is unclear. There are 11 residues in the CDR3. Trimming stripped 0 bases from V and 5 bases from J, with 3 bases between. CDR1 and CDR2 from the germline V gene are SGHKS and YYEKEE (reference sequence). The CDR3 DNA follows: TGTGCCAGCAGCTTGGGCGACGAGCAGTACTTC. Translating it yields CASSLGDEQYF.

On this clone itself: Other DNA variants within this sample encode the same CDR3. The chain carries TRBV4-1 and TRBJ2-7; a weak D match, TRBD2 (6 bases). Between the trimmed V and J ends, which lost 0 bases and 0 bases, there was a span of 12 bases. The V gene's germline CDR1 is MGHRA and CDR2 YSYEKL. The length of the CDR3 is 16 residues. In DNA, the CDR3 is TGCGCCAGCAGCCAAGAAAGGAGGGCTAGCTCCTACGAGCAGTACTTC. Protein: CASSQERRASSYEQYF.

This clone was observed a few times. Written as DNA, the CDR3 is TGCGCCAGCAGCCAAGACCTGATGACTAGCGGGGAGACCCAGTACTTC. Protein sequence: CASSQDLMTSGETQYF. V and J are TRBV4-1 and TRBJ2-5, with 10 positions matching TRBD2. Germline assignment: CDR1 MGHRA and CDR2 YSYEKL. The CDR3 sequence is 16 residues long. V gave up 0 bases and J gave up 5 bases; unmatched junction bases: 6.

The V and J genes are TRBV18 and TRBJ2-5; D is unresolved. The end of the DNA is better explained by TRBJ2-7, so the J call may be wrong. The CDR3 consists of 11 residues. Germline V lookup: CDR1 KGHSH, CDR2 LQKENI. Here the CDR3 reads CASSNGYEQYF. The CDR3 DNA follows: TGTGCCAGCTCAAACGGGTACGAGCAGTACTTC.

The gene calls are TRBV3-1 (or the pseudogene TRBV3-2) and TRBJ2-6, with D uncertain. V lost 4 bases, J lost 1 base, and 8 bases lay in between. CDR3 length: 15 amino acids. Germline CDR1 reads LGHDT; CDR2 reads YNNKEL (reference sequence). CDR3 sequence: CASSPVGSGANVLTF. CDR3 bases: TGTGCCAGCAGCCCCGTGGGGTCTGGGGCCAACGTCCTGACTTTC.

The chain combines TRBV7-9 with TRBJ1-1; possible D gene TRBD1, 6 bases. The germline V and J ends were trimmed by 6 bases and 7 bases, with 15 bases remaining between them. Germline CDR1 SEHNR, CDR2 FQNEAQ (reference sequence). The CDR3 extends over 13 amino acids. The CDR3 loop is CASSYNRAGEAFF. The CDR3 coding sequence is TGTGCCAGCAGTTACAACAGGGCTGGTGAAGCTTTCTTT. The full variable domain, in which reference TRBV7-9 and TRBJ1-1 provide the parts outside the CDR3, is DTGVSQNPRHKITKRGQNVTFRCDPISEHNRLYWYRQTLGQGPEFLTYFQNEAQLEKSRLLSDRFSAERPKGSFSTLEIQRTEQGDSAMYLCASSYNRAGEAFFGQGTRLTVV.

The V call is TRBV4-1, the J call TRBJ2-3; the match to TRBD2 covers 11 bases. V dropped 0 bases and J dropped 1; count of bases not matched to a gene: 6. Germline-derived CDR1 and CDR2 are MGHRA and YSYEKL. This CDR3 has 18 amino acids. CDR3 loop: CASSQEGLAGGRTDTQYF. As DNA, the CDR3 is TGCGCCAGCAGCCAAGAAGGGCTAGCGGGGGGCCGCACAGATACGCAGTATTTT.

This chain links TRBV6-5 with TRBJ2-7; D is uncertain. The germline V gene has CDR1 MNHEY and CDR2 SVGAGI. Trimming cost V 1 base and J 4 bases, with 5 bases left between them. The CDR3 has 12 residues. The chain's CDR3 is CASSYFGYEQYF. The CDR3 region has the DNA TGTGCCAGCAGTTACTTCGGTTACGAGCAGTACTTC.

CDR3 amino acids: CASSINSGTYEQYF. CDR3 nucleotide sequence: TGCGCCAGCAGCATCAATAGCGGGACCTACGAGCAGTACTTC. This rearrangement joins TRBV5-1 to TRBJ2-7; 8 bases agree with TRBD2. The V and J ends lost 4 bases and 2 bases, in that order; junction bases with no gene match: 5. CDR1 is SGHRS, CDR2 YFSETQ, per germline. The CDR3 loop spans 14 amino acids.

The chain is built from TRBV5-4 and TRBJ2-4, with a tentative D call TRBD1 (7 bases). The CDR3 totals 13 residues. V was clipped by 4 bases and J by 9 bases, with 14 bases between them. CDR1 SGHNT and CDR2 YYREEE come from the germline V gene (reference sequence). DNA for the CDR3: TGTGCCAGCAGCGTTAGACAGGGAGGCATTCAGTACTTC. It codes for CASSVRQGGIQYF.

This CDR3 is CGWGYQETQYF. Written as DNA, the CDR3 is TGCGGATGGGGGTACCAAGAGACCCAGTACTTC. The chain has TRBV20-1 and TRBJ2-5, with D perhaps given as TRBD1 or TRBD2 (5 bases each). This CDR3 has 11 residues. The germline V gene has CDR1 DFQATT and CDR2 SNEGSKA (reference sequence).

This clone was picked up one time. The V gene is TRBV20-1, the J gene TRBJ2-1; D possibly corresponds to TRBD2 (6 bases). Trimming took 3 bases from V and 8 from J, leaving 17 bases between them. The CDR3 loop spans 14 amino acids. The germline gives CDR1 DFQATT, CDR2 SNEGSKA (reference sequence). The CDR3 is CSASPEGWRDEQFF. CDR3 bases: TGCAGTGCTAGTCCAGAGGGATGGAGGGATGAGCAGTTCTTC.

The chain has TRBV7-2 and TRBJ2-3; the match to TRBD2 covers 9 bases. Germline-derived CDR1 and CDR2 are SGHTA and FQGNSA. This CDR3 spans 15 amino acids. The ends lost 7 bases at V and 0 bases at J; junction bases unmatched: 5. CDR3 bases: TGTGCCAGCAACAGACTAGCGGCGAGCACAGATACGCAGTATTTT. Its protein product is CASNRLAASTDTQYF.